One sample yielded the 19 T cell receptor beta chains listed below, sequenced in a study of early stage breast cancer tumors. TCRdb's copy holds only in-frame clones and misses some; the assay was immunoSEQ multiplex PCR. The repertoire holds 25,000 to 30,000 clones, approximately 75% seen once, with roughly a third in the top ten. The sequencing sample was made of blood. The source is a person in their fifties with breast cancer.

CDR3: CASTRVINTEAFF. CDR3 sequence (DNA): TGTGCCAGCACGCGGGTCATAAACACTGAAGCTTTCTTT. This chain connects TRBV16 to TRBJ1-1; unclear D gene. The CDR3 totals 13 residues. The germline CDR1 and CDR2 sequences are KGHSY and FQNENV. Trimming left V 7 bases short and J 2 bases short, with 11 bases between.

This rearrangement joins TRBV2 to TRBJ2-4, with D possibly being TRBD1 or TRBD2 (6 bases each). V was pared by 7 bases and J by 8 bases, with 15 bases between. In germline, CDR1 is SNHLY, CDR2 FYNNEI. The CDR3 contains 13 residues. The CDR3: CASISGATDIQYF. The CDR3 coding sequence is TGTGCCAGCATCTCGGGGGCTACTGACATTCAGTACTTC. Full variable domain (missing parts from reference TRBV2 and TRBJ2-4): EPEVTQTPSHQVTQMGQEVILRCVPISNHLYFYWYRQILGQKVEFLVSFYNNEISEKSEIFDDQFSVERPDGSNFTLKIRSTKLEDSAMYFCASISGATDIQYFGAGTRLSVL.

CDR3 sequence: CASSPSRDTQYF. The DNA for the CDR3 is TGTGCCAGCTCACCATCGAGGGATACGCAGTATTTT. The chain combines TRBV18 with TRBJ2-3; D remains ambiguous. Germline V CDR1 and CDR2: KGHSH, LQKENI. V gave up 2 bases and J gave up 6 bases, with 6 bases separating them. The CDR3 extends over 12 amino acids.

The chain uses TRBV30 and TRBJ2-5; 7 positions agree with TRBD2. The J call may be wrong; the DNA end is better matched by TRBJ2-7. The CDR3 is made up of 15 amino acids. Germline CDR1 reads GTSNPN; CDR2 reads SVGIG (reference sequence). The CDR3 bases are TGTGCCTGGAGGATATCGGGACTAAGAGCTGGCGAGCAGTACTTC. Translation: CAWRISGLRAGEQYF.

This clone showed up just a few times. This rearrangement joins TRBV30 to TRBJ1-1; D possibly corresponds to TRBD1 (5 bases). Trimming cost V 0 bases and J 7 bases, with 6 bases left between them. Looked up from germline, CDR1 is GTSNPN and CDR2 is SVGIG (reference sequence). This CDR3 region has 11 residues. DNA of the CDR3: TGTGCCTGGAGTGTTGACAGTGAAGCTTTCTTT. It specifies CAWSVDSEAFF.

The table lists this clone with a count of one. The chain uses TRBV6-6 and TRBJ2-1; tentatively, D is TRBD2 (5 bases). Germline V CDR1 and CDR2: MNHNY, SVGAGI (reference sequence). CDR3 length: 14 amino acids. With 4 bases removed from V and 5 bases from J, the gap between germline ends came to 12 bases. The CDR3 spells CASSSRGSDNEQFF. DNA of the CDR3: TGTGCCAGCAGTTCGCGCGGGTCTGACAATGAGCAGTTCTTC.

The table lists this clone with a few counts. The gene calls are TRBV7-9 and TRBJ2-1; D ambiguous. The CDR3 contains 16 residues. Looked up from germline, CDR1 is SEHNR and CDR2 is FQNEAQ (reference sequence). Trimming left V 5 bases short and J 7 bases short, with 21 bases between. CDR3 DNA sequence: TGTGCCAGCAGCCGAGTCTGGTCTCGCGCCTTGAATGAGCAGTTCTTC. It translates to CASSRVWSRALNEQFF.

The chain links TRBV11-2 to TRBJ2-7, with D possibly being TRBD2 (5 bases). V lost 0 bases to trimming and J lost 6 bases, with 12 bases between them. This CDR3 spans 14 amino acids. Germline CDR1 reads SGHAT; CDR2 reads FQNNGV. The CDR3 DNA reads TGTGCCAGCAGCTTAGAACTAGACTCTTCCGAGCAGTACTTC. Its translation: CASSLELDSSEQYF.

This sequence joins TRBV6-5 and TRBJ2-7; 11 bases align to TRBD1. The CDR3 is made up of 15 amino acids. Trimming at V came to 3 bases and at J to 3 bases, leaving 4 bases not matched to a gene. CDR1 is MNHEY and CDR2 is SVGAGI in the germline V gene. CDR3 region: CASSYGTGGIYEQYF. Written as DNA, the CDR3 is TGTGCCAGCAGTTATGGGACAGGGGGAATCTACGAGCAGTACTTC.

This rearrangement joins TRBV2 to TRBJ2-1; possibly TRBD1 or TRBD2 for D (5 bases each). The CDR3 is made up of 13 amino acids. V was clipped by 7 bases and J by 7 bases, with 14 bases between them. CDR1 and CDR2 from the germline V gene are SNHLY and FYNNEI. In nucleotides, the CDR3 is TGTGCCAGCACAACGGGAAACAGGAATGAGCAGTTCTTC. Amino acid sequence: CASTTGNRNEQFF.

J is TRBJ1-2 and V is TRBV14; D is perhaps TRBD1 (6 bases). The CDR3 has 17 amino acids. Trimming removed 0 bases from V and 2 bases from J, with 16 bases in between. CDR1 is SGHDN, CDR2 FVKESK, per germline. CDR3 amino acids: CASSQDEGGRTNYGYTF. The CDR3, as DNA: TGTGCCAGCAGCCAAGATGAGGGGGGACGGACAAACTATGGCTACACCTTC.

The rearrangement joins TRBV7-3 to TRBJ2-7; no definite D call. Germline V gene sequence: CDR1 SGHTA, CDR2 FQGTGA. The CDR3 is made up of 13 amino acids. V lost 2 bases and J lost 1, with 6 bases in between. CDR3 DNA sequence: TGTGCCAGCAGCTTAGGAAATTCCTACGAGCAGTACTTC. It translates to CASSLGNSYEQYF.

The DNA of the CDR3 is TGTGCCAGCAGTGAAGCGGCAGTCTATGGCTACACCTTC. Translating gives CASSEAAVYGYTF. The chain is built from TRBV6-1 and TRBJ1-2; no definite D call. The V and J ends lost 0 bases and 4 bases respectively, with 6 bases between them. The CDR3 is 13 residues long. Germline-derived CDR1 and CDR2 are MNHNS and SASEGT.

The table lists this clone with a count of one. This chain links TRBV5-1 with TRBJ2-3; TRBD2 might be the D (6 bases). CDR1 and CDR2 from the germline V gene are SGHRS and YFSETQ. Between the trimmed V and J ends, which lost 0 bases and 4 bases, there was a span of 15 bases. The CDR3 loop spans 16 amino acids. The CDR3 is CASSLDGVSGADTQYF. In DNA form, the CDR3 reads TGCGCCAGCAGCTTGGACGGCGTGTCGGGGGCAGATACGCAGTATTTT.

The chain recombines TRBV9 with TRBJ2-2, with 8 nucleotides matching TRBD2. The CDR3 is 15 residues long. Looked up from germline, CDR1 is SGDLS and CDR2 is YYNGEE. After removal of 4 bases from V and 5 bases from J, the junction contained 7 bases not matched to a gene. The CDR3 protein is CASSPVGRVTGELFF. CDR3 nucleotide sequence: TGTGCCAGCAGCCCTGTCGGGAGGGTTACCGGGGAGCTGTTTTTT. Supplemented by reference TRBV9 and TRBJ2-2, the full variable domain reads DSGVTQTPKHLITATGQRVTLRCSPRSGDLSVYWYQQSLDQGLQFLIQYYNGEERAKGNILERFSAQQFPDLHSELNLSSLELGDSALYFCASSPVGRVTGELFFGEGSRLTVL.

This clone was counted a single time. The chain joins TRBV18 to TRBJ2-3; D gene uncertain. This CDR3 spans 12 amino acids. V dropped 5 bases and J dropped 5 bases, with 8 bases sitting between them. Germline V gene sequence: CDR1 KGHSH, CDR2 LQKENI. As DNA, the CDR3 is TGTGCCAGCTCAAACAAAGGAGATACGCAGTATTTT. Translated: CASSNKGDTQYF.

The chain uses TRBV4-2 and TRBJ2-2, with D perhaps matching TRBD2 (5 bases). The CDR3 extends over 13 amino acids. Between the trimmed V and J ends, which lost 3 bases and 6 bases, there was a span of 8 bases. Germline CDR1 LGHNA, CDR2 YNFKEQ. Here the CDR3 reads CASSQGAAGELFF. In DNA, the CDR3 is TGTGCCAGCAGCCAGGGAGCTGCCGGGGAGCTGTTTTTT.

The chain couples TRBV5-6 to TRBJ2-5; TRBD1 matches at 7 bases. CDR1 and CDR2 from the germline V gene are SGHDT and YYEEEE. This CDR3 contains 15 residues. V was pared by 4 bases and J by 1 base, with 7 bases of the junction left unmatched. CDR3 loop: CASSKTGTAQETQYF. The CDR3 nucleotides read TGTGCCAGCAGCAAAACCGGGACAGCCCAAGAGACCCAGTACTTC.

A single count supports this clone. The genes are TRBV9 and TRBJ2-7, with 7 positions matching TRBD1. Per germline, CDR1 SGDLS and CDR2 YYNGEE. This CDR3 is 16 amino acids long. Unmatched junction bases numbered 9, after V lost 0 bases and J lost 3 bases. This chain's CDR3 is CASSVASGQPVYEQYF. CDR3 DNA: TGTGCCAGCAGCGTAGCTTCGGGACAGCCTGTCTACGAGCAGTACTTC.